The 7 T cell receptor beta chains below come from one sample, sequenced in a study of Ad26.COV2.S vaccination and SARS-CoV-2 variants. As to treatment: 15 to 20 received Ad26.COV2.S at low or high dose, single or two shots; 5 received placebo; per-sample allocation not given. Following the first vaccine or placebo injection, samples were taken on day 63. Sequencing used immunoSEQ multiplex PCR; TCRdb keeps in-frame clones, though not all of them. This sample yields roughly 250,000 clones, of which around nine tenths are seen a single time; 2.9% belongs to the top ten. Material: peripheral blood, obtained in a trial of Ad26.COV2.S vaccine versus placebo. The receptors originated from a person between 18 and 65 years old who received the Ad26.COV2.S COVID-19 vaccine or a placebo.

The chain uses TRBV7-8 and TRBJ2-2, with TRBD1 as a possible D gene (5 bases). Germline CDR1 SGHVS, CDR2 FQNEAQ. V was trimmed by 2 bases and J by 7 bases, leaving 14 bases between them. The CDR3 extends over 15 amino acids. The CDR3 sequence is CASSLQGSFSGELFF. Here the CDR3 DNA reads TGTGCCAGCAGCTTACAGGGAAGTTTTAGCGGGGAGCTGTTTTTT.

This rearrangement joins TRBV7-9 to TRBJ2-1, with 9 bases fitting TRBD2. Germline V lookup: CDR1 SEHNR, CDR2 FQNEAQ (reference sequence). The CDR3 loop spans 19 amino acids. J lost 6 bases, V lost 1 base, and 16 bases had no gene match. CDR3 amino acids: CASSLGGGGAGSVPNEQFF. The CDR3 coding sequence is TGTGCCAGCAGCTTAGGGGGCGGGGGGGCCGGCTCGGTCCCCAATGAGCAGTTCTTC.

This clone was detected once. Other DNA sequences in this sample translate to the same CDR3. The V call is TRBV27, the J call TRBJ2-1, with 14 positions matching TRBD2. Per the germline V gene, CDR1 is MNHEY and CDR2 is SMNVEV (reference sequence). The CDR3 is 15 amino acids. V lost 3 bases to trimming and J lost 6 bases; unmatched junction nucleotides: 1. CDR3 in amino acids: CASSLGTSGSNEQFF. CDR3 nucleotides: TGTGCCAGCAGTTTGGGGACTAGCGGGAGCAATGAGCAGTTCTTC.

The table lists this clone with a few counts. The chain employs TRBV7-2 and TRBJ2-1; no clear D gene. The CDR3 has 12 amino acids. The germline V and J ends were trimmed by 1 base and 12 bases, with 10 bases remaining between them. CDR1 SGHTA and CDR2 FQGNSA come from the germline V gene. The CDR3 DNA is TGTGCCAGCAGCTTAGATCTAAATCGGCAGTTCTTC. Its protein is CASSLDLNRQFF.

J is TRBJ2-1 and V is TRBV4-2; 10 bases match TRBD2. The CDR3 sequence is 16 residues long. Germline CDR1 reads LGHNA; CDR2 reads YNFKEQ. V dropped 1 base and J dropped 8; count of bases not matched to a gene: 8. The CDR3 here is CASSQVASGGAHEQFF. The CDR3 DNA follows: TGTGCCAGCAGCCAAGTGGCCAGCGGGGGGGCCCATGAGCAGTTCTTC.

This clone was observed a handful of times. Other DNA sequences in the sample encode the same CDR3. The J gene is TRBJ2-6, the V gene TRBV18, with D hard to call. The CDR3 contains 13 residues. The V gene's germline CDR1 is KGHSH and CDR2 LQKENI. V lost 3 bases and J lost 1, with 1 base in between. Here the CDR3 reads CASSPSGANVLTF. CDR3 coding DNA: TGTGCCAGCTCACCTTCTGGGGCCAACGTCCTGACTTTC.

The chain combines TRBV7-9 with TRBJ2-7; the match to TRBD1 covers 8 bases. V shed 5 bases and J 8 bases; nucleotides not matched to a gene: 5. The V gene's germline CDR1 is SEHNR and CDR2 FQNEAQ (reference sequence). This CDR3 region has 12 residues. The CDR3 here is CASSTDRGQQYF. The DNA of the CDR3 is TGTGCCAGCAGCACCGACAGGGGCCAGCAGTACTTC.